This TCR beta chain was documented in a study of OX40 agonist ivuxolimab in advanced cancers. At the level of the whole study: The costimulatory receptor OX40 (CD134) was targeted by ivuxolimab, a fully human IgG2 agonistic monoclonal antibody. Intravenous ivuxolimab was administered to patients every 2 weeks at six dose levels: 0.01, 0.1, 0.3, 1.5, 3 and 10 mg/kg. Among the approximately 50 dose-escalation patients, around 19 had hepatocellular carcinoma, approximately 15 melanoma, 9 renal cell carcinoma and 9 head and neck cancer. A male proportion of around 83% and a mean age of approximately 60 years, ranging from about 23 to 90, were recorded for the dose-escalation cohort. Patients were allowed to have had prior anti-PD-1, anti-PD-L1 or anti-CTLA-4 therapy, and more than 30% of the dose-escalation patients had previously received checkpoint inhibitors. Three dose-escalation patients achieved partial responses, one with hepatocellular carcinoma and two with cutaneous melanoma. Peripheral TCRbeta sequencing aimed to test whether ivuxolimab altered TCR sequence diversity and caused clonal T-cell expansion. The monotherapy dose-escalation portion (N of about 49 patients) of the phase I ivuxolimab trial is reported in the paper. Paper-wide results and their limitations: In partial responders in the 0.1-3.0 mg/kg groups, normalized peripheral clonal expansion was found to be among the lowest, especially among CD8+ T cells. At doses of 0.1 to 3.0 mg/kg, clonal expansion of both CD4+ and CD8+ blood T cells was observed from baseline to week 6. The antigen specificity of the clonally expanded peripheral T cells was not determined. Low levels of normalized T-cell clonal expansion were also seen in some patients who did not respond. After ivuxolimab, expanded clones were on average more numerous among CD8+ T cells than among CD4+ T cells.

To sequence the TCRbeta CDR3 region, genomic DNA was isolated from the sorted cells. The immunoSEQ Assay was used for sequencing of TCRbeta CDR3 regions. TCRdb stores this immuneACCESS table with in-frame sequences only. Part of the clones is absent; in the studies checked, under half of the shortfall reflects unresolved V genes, and no reason is known for the rest. Counted in this sample were around 140,000 clones; more than 85% of them appeared once. Roughly 1% of the sample is held by the ten biggest clonotypes. The trial excluded patients who had a history of autoimmune disease or were on systemic immunosuppression. Peripheral blood for TCR sequencing was collected from all dose cohorts at baseline, on cycle 4 day 1, and on cycle 7 day 1. Samples came from an open-label, multicenter, first-in-human phase I dose-escalation trial of ivuxolimab. The trial enrolled adults with locally advanced or metastatic head and neck squamous cell, hepatocellular, melanoma or renal cell carcinoma. CD4+ and CD8+ T cells were sorted separately from peripheral blood before TCR sequencing.

The CDR3 holds 18 amino acids from the cysteine to the phenylalanine. Only the CDR3 DNA is retained, 54 bases long and in frame from the first base. V has 0 bases trimmed and J has 4 bases trimmed; junction bases matching no gene number 11. CDR1 and CDR2, looked up from the germline V gene, are KGHSY and FQNENV. In this sample, this clone turned up once. Its antigen remains undetermined. No qualities accompany the bases; no much larger clone lies one base away. The clonotype originates from an adult with an advanced solid tumor such as melanoma, head and neck, liver or kidney cancer. The chain is made from TRBV16 and TRBJ2-1; TRBD1 matches 8 bases in the middle. This sample comprised CD4+ or CD8+ T cells sorted from blood, obtained in a trial of the OX40 agonist ivuxolimab. The CDR3 region has the sequence CASSQSGTGGLGYNEQFF. The DNA reads as follows: TGTGCCAGCAGCCAATCCGGAACAGGGGGTCTAGGGTACAATGAGCAGTTCTTC.